This TCR beta chain was sequenced in a study of cytomegalovirus exposure and HLA in healthy donors. Only in-frame clones appear in the TCRdb table, and some are missing; sequencing was by immunoSEQ multiplex PCR. The data contain hundreds of thousands of clones, 80% to 90% of them singletons. Notes on the study in general: Cytomegalovirus association was listed for about 170 TCR beta chains. A few CMV-associated chains were confirmed in vitro to be specific for CMV antigens. The classifier reportedly diagnosed cytomegalovirus status with high sensitivity and specificity. Despite most TCR sequences being rare, some public TCRs occurred in many donors.

As for this clone: Its antigen is not identified.

This TCR came from a man between 18 and 35 years old in good health and CMV-seronegative. The sequencing input was PBMCs.

The CDR3: CAISADGAYEQYF. DNA for the CDR3: TGTGCCATCAGTGCTGACGGGGCCTACGAGCAGTACTTC. V gene TRBV10-3 combines with J gene TRBJ2-7, with TRBD2 as a possible D gene (5 bases). The CDR3 sequence is 13 residues long. CDR1 and CDR2 (germline): ENHRY, SYGVKD. The V end was cut by 4 bases, the J end by 2 bases, with 9 bases between.